These T cell receptor beta chains were read from a single sample in a study of T cell changes during pregnancy in multiple sclerosis. Profiled with immunoSEQ multiplex PCR; TCRdb holds only in-frame clones, not every one. The profile shows about 46,000 clones, 85% to 95% of them singletons. The sequenced sample was peripheral blood, obtained in the third trimester of pregnancy. The receptors stem from a female donor with multiple sclerosis, enrolled in a pregnancy study. CDR3s include the opening cysteine and the closing phenylalanine or tryptophan. A D gene is named only where the DNA matches it firmly. A row's size may be missing; if present it is once, few, many or a size class.

CDR3: CASSFRQGDYEQYF
DNA: TGCGCCAGCAGCTTCCGACAGGGGGATTACGAGCAGTACTTC
V: TRBV5-1
D: TRBD1
size: -
J: TRBJ2-7

CDR3: CASSVERGRVKHGELFF
DNA: TGTGCCAGCAGCGTAGAACGCGGGAGGGTCAAACACGGGGAGCTGTTTTTT
V: TRBV9
D: TRBD2
size: -
J: TRBJ2-2

CDR3: CASSLEAGGNYEQYF
DNA: TGTGCCAGCAGCTTAGAAGCGGGAGGAAACTACGAGCAGTACTTC
V: TRBV7-6
D: TRBD2
size: once
J: TRBJ2-7

CDR3: CASRRGLASYEQYF
DNA: TGTGCCAGCCGGAGGGGACTGGCCTCCTACGAGCAGTACTTC
V: TRBV6-5
D: -
size: -
J: TRBJ2-7

CDR3: CASSADRGRNEKLFF
DNA: TGTGCCAGCAGTGCCGACAGGGGTCGGAATGAAAAACTGTTTTTT
V: TRBV25-1
D: TRBD1
size: -
J: TRBJ1-4

CDR3: CASSNAGQGNEKLFF
DNA: TGCGCCAGCAGCAATGCGGGACAGGGTAATGAAAAACTGTTTTTT
V: TRBV5-1
D: TRBD1
size: -
J: TRBJ1-4

CDR3: CASSPRQESSYEQYF
DNA: TGTGCCAGCAGTCCCCGACAGGAGAGCTCCTACGAGCAGTACTTC
V: TRBV28
D: -
size: -
J: TRBJ2-7

CDR3: CASSQDPGSSYNEQFF
DNA: TGTGCCAGCAGCCAAGACCCGGGAAGCTCCTACAATGAGCAGTTCTTC
V: TRBV14
D: -
size: once
J: TRBJ2-1

CDR3: CASSSQPLDSPTLYGYTF
DNA: TGTGCCAGCAGCTCCCAACCATTGGACAGTCCCACACTCTATGGCTACACCTTC
V: TRBV7-9
D: -
size: -
J: TRBJ1-2

CDR3: CASSLVGAGGPGNEQFF
DNA: TGTGCCAGCAGCTTAGTCGGTGCGGGAGGGCCCGGCAATGAGCAGTTCTTC
V: TRBV7-9
D: TRBD2
size: -
J: TRBJ2-1

CDR3: CASSVSGSGTKNIQYF
DNA: TGTGCCAGCAGCGTTAGCGGGAGCGGGACCAAAAACATTCAGTACTTC
V: TRBV7-2
D: TRBD2
size: -
J: TRBJ2-4

CDR3: CASSQDSVQDEELFF
DNA: TGCGCCAGCAGCCAAGATTCGGTACAGGACGAGGAGCTGTTTTTT
V: TRBV4-1
D: -
size: -
J: TRBJ2-2

CDR3: CASSPGLWSDQPQHF
DNA: TGTGCCAGTAGTCCGGGACTTTGGTCCGATCAGCCCCAGCATTTT
V: TRBV19
D: -
size: -
J: TRBJ1-5

CDR3: CASSVYRGGTGELFF
DNA: TGTGCCAGCAGTGTGTACCGGGGGGGGACCGGGGAGCTGTTTTTT
V: TRBV2
D: TRBD2
size: -
J: TRBJ2-2

CDR3: CASSRQYQETQYF
DNA: TGTGCCAGCTCCCGACAATACCAAGAGACCCAGTACTTC
V: TRBV25-1
D: -
size: -
J: TRBJ2-5

CDR3: CACIRAGVNTDTQYF
DNA: TGTGCCTGTATAAGGGCAGGGGTAAACACAGATACGCAGTATTTT
V: TRBV6-1
D: -
size: few
J: TRBJ2-3

CDR3: CASSRVGAGTGELFF
DNA: TGTGCCAGCAGTCGTGTGGGGGCCGGAACCGGGGAGCTGTTTTTT
V: TRBV7-9
D: -
size: -
J: TRBJ2-2

CDR3: CASSLTGYGYTF
DNA: TGTGCCAGCAGCTTGACAGGGTATGGCTACACCTTC
V: TRBV5-4
D: -
size: -
J: TRBJ1-2

CDR3: CASSLGVELDTQYF
DNA: TGTGCCAGCAGCTTGGGAGTGGAGCTAGATACGCAGTATTTT
V: TRBV5-4
D: -
size: -
J: TRBJ2-3

CDR3: CASSLVAGSLETQYF
DNA: TGTGCCAGCAGCTTAGTCGCAGGGTCCTTAGAGACCCAGTACTTC
V: TRBV7-2
D: -
size: -
J: TRBJ2-5

CDR3: CSVGRDRGSYEQYF
DNA: TGCAGCGTTGGCCGCGACCGGGGATCCTACGAGCAGTACTTC
V: TRBV29-1
D: -
size: -
J: TRBJ2-7

CDR3: CASSHTGNQPQHF
DNA: TGTGCCAGCAGCCATACAGGGAATCAGCCCCAGCATTTT
V: TRBV6-5
D: -
size: few
J: TRBJ1-5

CDR3: CASSQASQVRAEAFF
DNA: TGCGCCAGCAGCCAAGCGTCACAGGTGCGCGCTGAAGCTTTCTTT
V: TRBV4-3
D: -
size: -
J: TRBJ1-1

CDR3: CASSPTQADNTEAFF
DNA: TGTGCCAGCAGCCCGACCCAGGCAGACAACACTGAAGCTTTCTTT
V: TRBV7-8
D: -
size: -
J: TRBJ1-1

CDR3: CASSSLGQLSYNEQFF
DNA: TGTGCCAGCAGCTCATTGGGACAGCTCTCCTACAATGAGCAGTTCTTC
V: TRBV5-4
D: TRBD1
size: -
J: TRBJ2-1

CDR3: CASSLDRVNTEAFF
DNA: TGTGCCAGCAGCTTAGACAGAGTGAACACTGAAGCTTTCTTT
V: TRBV27
D: -
size: few
J: TRBJ1-1

CDR3: CAWSVLEAARASGINDYEQYF
DNA: TGTGCCTGGAGTGTATTGGAGGCCGCTAGGGCTAGCGGGATCAACGACTACGAGCAGTACTTC
V: TRBV30
D: TRBD2
size: -
J: TRBJ2-7

CDR3: CASSPIGTSPEQYF
DNA: TGTGCCAGCTCACCTATCGGGACTAGTCCCGAGCAGTACTTC
V: TRBV18
D: TRBD2
size: -
J: TRBJ2-7

CDR3: CSVEDGTDTQYF
DNA: TGCAGCGTTGAAGACGGCACAGATACGCAGTATTTT
V: TRBV29-1
D: -
size: -
J: TRBJ2-3

CDR3: CASSLAGGGNTIYF
DNA: TGTGCCAGCAGCTTAGCCGGGGGTGGAAACACCATATATTTT
V: TRBV7-6
D: -
size: -
J: TRBJ1-3

CDR3: CASSFLGAMNEQFF
DNA: TGTGCCAGCAGTTTTCTGGGGGCTATGAATGAGCAGTTCTTC
V: TRBV27
D: -
size: -
J: TRBJ2-1

CDR3: CASSGERYHNEQFF
DNA: TGCGCCAGCAGCGGGGAGCGGTATCACAATGAGCAGTTCTTC
V: TRBV5-1
D: -
size: -
J: TRBJ2-1